This is a list of T cell receptor beta chains from one sample in a study of blood T cell repertoires in COVID-19. Assay used: immunoSEQ multiplex PCR; TCRdb lists only in-frame clones, some missing. The sample has about 50,000 clones, nearly 85% seen once. Sequenced input: peripheral blood. The receptors come from a man aged 40-49 years with acute or convalescent COVID-19. CDR3s include the opening cysteine and the closing phenylalanine or tryptophan. The order of the fields is CDR3 protein, V gene, D gene, J gene. D genes are given only for firm matches.

CDR3aa: CSVALRRGPVEKLFF
v_gene: TRBV29-1
d_gene: TRBD1
j_gene: TRBJ1-4

CDR3aa: CASSADRVEEQYF
v_gene: TRBV12-3/TRBV12-4
d_gene: TRBD1
j_gene: TRBJ2-7

CDR3aa: CASSPRDRGFYNEQFF
v_gene: TRBV27
d_gene: TRBD1
j_gene: TRBJ2-1

CDR3aa: CASRTTGTGNQPQHF
v_gene: TRBV6-5
d_gene: NA
j_gene: TRBJ1-5

CDR3aa: CASSQDWSSGGNEQFF
v_gene: TRBV4-2
d_gene: TRBD2
j_gene: TRBJ2-1

CDR3aa: CASSWGDSGNTIYF
v_gene: TRBV11-2
d_gene: NA
j_gene: TRBJ1-3

CDR3aa: CAGNRGNEQYF
v_gene: TRBV7-9
d_gene: TRBD1
j_gene: TRBJ2-7

CDR3aa: CATRQNTDTQYF
v_gene: TRBV24-1
d_gene: NA
j_gene: TRBJ2-3

CDR3aa: CASSNTNRPTEAFF
v_gene: TRBV6-4
d_gene: NA
j_gene: TRBJ1-1

CDR3aa: CATSDPGTGEVGYTF
v_gene: TRBV24-1
d_gene: TRBD1
j_gene: TRBJ1-2

CDR3aa: CASSLSKPQGASYNQPQHF
v_gene: TRBV27
d_gene: TRBD1
j_gene: TRBJ1-5

CDR3aa: CASSRRGGTGSGNTIYF
v_gene: TRBV3-1/TRBV3-2
d_gene: NA
j_gene: TRBJ1-3

CDR3aa: CASSVISADTQYF
v_gene: TRBV9
d_gene: NA
j_gene: TRBJ2-3

CDR3aa: CASSAKPGLAGGEQFF
v_gene: TRBV11-2
d_gene: TRBD2
j_gene: TRBJ2-1